This paragraph covers one TCR beta chain sequence. Its antigen is unknown. CDR3 length: 14 amino acids. Trimming took off 4 bases at V and 5 bases at J, with 14 bases between the two ends. Germline-derived CDR1 and CDR2 are MNHNS and SASEGT. The method was immunoSEQ multiplex PCR; TCRdb's version includes in-frame clones alone and lacks a portion of them. The sample lists approximately 15,000 clones; 70% to 75% were seen once. The record originates from a study of neoadjuvant anti-PD-1 for oral cavity cancer. Study context: Patients without progression received a fourth nivolumab dose around day 43, then surgical resection on days 50-56. General study findings and limits: Higher pretreatment blood Treg/Th17 ratios correlated with higher pretreatment blood and lower post-treatment tumor TCRbeta clonality.

This sample's time point: after neoadjuvant nivolumab, at surgical resection. Sequencing was performed on PBMCs, taken after nivolumab (anti-PD-1) treatment. J is TRBJ1-2 and V is TRBV6-1, with D perhaps TRBD1 (5 bases). This TCR was recovered from a person between 40 and 80 years old with oral cavity squamous cell carcinoma. CDR3 region: CASSGRQMAYGYTF. The CDR3 DNA follows: TGTGCCAGCAGTGGCCGACAGATGGCATATGGCTACACCTTC.